This T cell receptor (beta chain) originates from a study of regulatory T cells in long-lasting Graves disease. Broader study findings: Whereas more than 950 public clonotypes were shared by new patients, persistent patients shared more, at some 2,900.

The sample's time point: persistent/refractory GD, antithyroid drugs over 5 years with positive TRAb. After RNA was extracted from PBMCs, the TCR library was made from it. As to this clonotype: Its antigen remains unknown.

Libraries of TCR beta came from iRepertoire HTBI primers plus Arm-PCR of CDR3 regions. One entry per CDR3 protein, called by TCRdb with MiXCR from the multiplex PCR reads. Seen here are around 300,000 distinct CDR3 sequences, roughly a fifth observed once, and the top ten hold roughly three fifths. The germline CDR1 and CDR2 sequences are MDHEN and SYDVKM. V gave up 7 bases and J gave up 4 bases, with 15 bases separating them. The CDR3 sequence is 14 residues long. This receptor was identified in a female donor with Graves disease. The chain couples TRBV28 to TRBJ2-3; the D is unclear. The material sequenced was peripheral blood mononuclear cells (PBMCs), taken when the disease was refractory, from a patient treated with antithyroid drugs. The CDR3 region is CASNKKRLADTQYF. DNA for the CDR3: TGTGCCAGCAACAAGAAGCGACTGGCAGATACGCAGTATTTT. Drawing the rest from reference TRBV28 and TRBJ2-3, the complete variable domain is DVKVTQSSRYLVKRTGEKVFLECVQDMDHENMFWYRQDPGLGLRLIYFSYDVKMKEKGDIPEGYSVSREKKERFSLILESASTNQTSMYLCASNKKRLADTQYFGPGTRLTVL.